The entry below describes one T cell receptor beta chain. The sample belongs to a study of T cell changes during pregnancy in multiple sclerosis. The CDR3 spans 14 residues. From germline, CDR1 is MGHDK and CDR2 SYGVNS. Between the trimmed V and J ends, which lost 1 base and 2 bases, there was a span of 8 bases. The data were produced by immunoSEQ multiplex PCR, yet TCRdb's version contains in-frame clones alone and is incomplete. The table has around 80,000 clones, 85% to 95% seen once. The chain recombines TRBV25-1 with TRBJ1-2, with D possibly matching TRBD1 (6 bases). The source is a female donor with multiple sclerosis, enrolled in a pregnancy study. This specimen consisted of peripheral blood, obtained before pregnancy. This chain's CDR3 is CASSEWTENYGYTF. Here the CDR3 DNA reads TGTGCCAGCAGTGAATGGACAGAAAACTATGGCTACACCTTC.